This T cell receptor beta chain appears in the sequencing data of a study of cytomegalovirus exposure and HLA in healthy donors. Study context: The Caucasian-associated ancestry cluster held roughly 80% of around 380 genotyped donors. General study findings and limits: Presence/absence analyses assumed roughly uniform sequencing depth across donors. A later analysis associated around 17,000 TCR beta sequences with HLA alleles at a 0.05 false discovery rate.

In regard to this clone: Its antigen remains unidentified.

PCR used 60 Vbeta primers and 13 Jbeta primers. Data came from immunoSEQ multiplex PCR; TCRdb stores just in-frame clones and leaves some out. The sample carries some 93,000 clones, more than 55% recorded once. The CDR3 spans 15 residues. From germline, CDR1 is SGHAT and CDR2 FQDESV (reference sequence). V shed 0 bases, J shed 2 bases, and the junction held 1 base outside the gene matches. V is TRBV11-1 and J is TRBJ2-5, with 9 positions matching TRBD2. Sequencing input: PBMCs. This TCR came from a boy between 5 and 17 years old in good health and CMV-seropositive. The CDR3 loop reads CASSLASGSQETQYF. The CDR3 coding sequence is TGTGCCAGCAGCTTAGCTAGCGGGAGTCAAGAGACCCAGTACTTC. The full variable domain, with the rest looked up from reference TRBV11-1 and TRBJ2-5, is EAEVAQSPRYKITEKSQAVAFWCDPISGHATLYWYRQILGQGPELLVQFQDESVVDDSQLPKDRFSAERLKGVDSTLKIQPAELGDSAMYLCASSLASGSQETQYFGPGTRLLVL.